This T cell receptor (beta chain) was identified during a study of neoadjuvant anti-PD-1 for oral cavity cancer (dated by TCRdb to about 2021). The study in broad terms: Patients mostly received three to four biweekly doses of nivolumab at 3 mg/kg before curative-intent surgical resection. Patients without progression received a fourth nivolumab dose around day 43 and underwent definitive surgical resection on days 50-56. The parent correlative cohort had about a dozen patients and a response rate of 33%. Patients with complete response, partial response or stable disease by RECIST 1.1 were defined as responders, whereas patients with progression were defined as non-responders.

Reading the germline V gene gives CDR1 LGHNA and CDR2 YNFKEQ. Relative to germline, V is missing 1 base and J is missing 0 bases, with 2 bases of the junction outside any gene match. The CDR3, cysteine through phenylalanine, is 15 amino acids long. Here the CDR3 DNA is all that survives: 45 bases in frame from base 1. For deep sequencing, each PBMC sample was run in six replicates, with libraries mostly built from approximately 500 ng of input genomic DNA. The immunoSEQ hsTCRbeta kit was used to prepare TCRbeta libraries, following the manufacturer's instructions. An Illumina NovaSeq 6000 S4 flow cell was used to sequence the final libraries, which had first been combined to 3 nM. Turning to the authors' computational methods: The immunoSEQ Analyzer handled quality control and preprocessing of the raw data. The analysis was limited to productive rearrangements, and each clonotype was defined by a unique CDR3 amino acid sequence. Repertoire clonality was estimated as the Gini-Simpson index, which was calculated using the R package tcR. Student's t test was used to compare Gini indices, while Pearson correlation assessed associations with tumor size change. Entries here come from immuneACCESS through TCRdb and include only in-frame sequences with V and J called. Some clones fail to appear in such tables; in the studies checked, an unresolved V gene covers under half of the shortfall, and the cause of the remainder is unknown. V and J calls and clone size follow that table, whereas D and trimming were derived from the DNA. In all, the sample holds 84,000 or so clones, and approximately 84% of those were seen once. Clones ranked in the top ten supply about 3.1% of the sample.

What the work shows at the level of the full study, not this receptor alone: Higher pretreatment blood Treg/Th17 ratios correlated with higher pretreatment blood TCRbeta clonality and lower post-treatment tumor TCRbeta clonality. Within PBMCs, T cell clonality (Gini index) was significantly higher in non-responders than responders after neoadjuvant nivolumab. The TCR analyses had only three patients in each response group, and the authors called for validation in larger cohorts.

Comments on this clone: The antigen it recognizes is unknown. The record has no base qualities; no much larger clone is one base away.

The time point label, read with the paper, signifies: before neoadjuvant nivolumab. Patients had been newly diagnosed with stage II-IVA oral cavity squamous cell carcinoma, and no prior systemic or radiation treatment had been given to the patients. Everyone in the cohort had locally advanced, HPV-negative oral cavity squamous cell carcinoma. Peripheral blood mononuclear cells were analyzed directly, without maintenance or expansion in culture. The samples were drawn from a longitudinal correlative study tied to a single-arm phase II trial testing neoadjuvant nivolumab in oral cavity squamous cell carcinoma. Subject-matched pre- and post-treatment PBMCs and tumors from three responders and three non-responders underwent genomic DNA-based TCRbeta sequencing. Peripheral blood mononuclear cells were collected before nivolumab treatment and again after treatment, at the time of surgery. The Maxwell RSC DNA from Cells kit was used to isolate genomic DNA from PBMCs.

The rearranged segments are TRBV4-2 and TRBJ2-7; 8 junctional bases match TRBD2. This receptor was obtained from a person between 35 and 79 years old with oral cavity squamous cell carcinoma. This sample comprised PBMCs, obtained before nivolumab (anti-PD-1) treatment. In nucleotides, the sequence is TGTGCCAGCAGCCAAGTGGCGGGGGGCTCCTACGAGCAGTACTTC. Translated, it gives CASSQVAGGSYEQYF.